This T cell receptor beta chain is from a study of beta chain features in type 1 diabetes. Study at large: Age, gender and cell yields were similar between patients and healthy donors.

Germline assignment: CDR1 LNHDA and CDR2 SQIVND (reference sequence). This CDR3 has 15 residues. Trimming took 2 bases from V and 4 from J, leaving 14 bases between them. Whole-study findings and limits: The study notes PCR might favor shorter templates equally in patients and controls. All four CD4+ subsets of Type 1 diabetes patients contained TCRB CDR3s that were moderately but significantly shorter. Healthy donors had naive, central memory and Treg TCRB repertoires that appeared less similar than those seen among patients. Resolution of whether HLA type affects TCRB rearrangement was not achieved here.

About this clone: What it binds is not known.

Investigators reverse transcribed all isolated RNA, so they sequenced expressed TCRB transcripts. Clones were read by immunoSEQ multiplex PCR, and TCRdb kept only the in-frame ones, dropping some. The data hold under 400,000 clones, with around 12% observed a single time. Sequencing was performed on naive CD4+ T cells from blood. The J gene is TRBJ1-2, the V gene TRBV19; no clear D. The receptor was derived from a woman under 30 with type 1 diabetes. The CDR3 DNA is TGTGCCAGTAGTATATATCTCACCGGGAGCTATGGCTACACCTTC. This sequence encodes CASSIYLTGSYGYTF. The full variable domain, in which reference TRBV19 and TRBJ1-2 provide the parts outside the CDR3, is DGGITQSPKYLFRKEGQNVTLSCEQNLNHDAMYWYRQDPGQGLRLIYYSQIVNDFQKGDIAEGYSVSREKKESFPLTVTSAQKNPTAFYLCASSIYLTGSYGYTFGSGTRLTVV.